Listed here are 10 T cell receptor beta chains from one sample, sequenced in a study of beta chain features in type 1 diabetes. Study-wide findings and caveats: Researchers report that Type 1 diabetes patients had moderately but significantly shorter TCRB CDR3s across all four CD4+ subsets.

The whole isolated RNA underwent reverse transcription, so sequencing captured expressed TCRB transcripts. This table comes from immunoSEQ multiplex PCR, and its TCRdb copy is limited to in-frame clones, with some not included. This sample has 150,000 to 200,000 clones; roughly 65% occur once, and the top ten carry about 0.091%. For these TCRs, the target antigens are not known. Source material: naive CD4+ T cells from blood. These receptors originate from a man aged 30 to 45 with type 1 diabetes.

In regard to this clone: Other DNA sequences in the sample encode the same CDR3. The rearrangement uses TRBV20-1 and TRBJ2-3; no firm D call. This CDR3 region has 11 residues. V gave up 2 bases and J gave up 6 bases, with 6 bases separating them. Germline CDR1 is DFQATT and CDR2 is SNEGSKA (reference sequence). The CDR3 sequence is CSARSVDTQYF. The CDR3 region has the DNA TGCAGTGCTAGATCAGTGGATACGCAGTATTTT.

CDR3: CASSVPGTETQYF. DNA of the CDR3: TGTGCCAGCAGCGTACCGGGCACCGAGACCCAGTACTTC. V and J are TRBV7-9 and TRBJ2-5; D remains unclear. The CDR3 extends over 13 amino acids. CDR1 is SEHNR and CDR2 is FQNEAQ in the germline V gene (reference sequence). Trimming pared 5 bases from V and 5 bases from J, leaving 12 bases between.

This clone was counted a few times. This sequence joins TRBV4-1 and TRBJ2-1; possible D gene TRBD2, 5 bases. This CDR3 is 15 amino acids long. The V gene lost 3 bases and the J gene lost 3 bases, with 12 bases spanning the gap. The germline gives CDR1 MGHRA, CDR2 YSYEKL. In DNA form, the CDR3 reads TGCGCCAGCAGCCAGGAGGACGCCGTCTACAATGAGCAGTTCTTC. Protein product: CASSQEDAVYNEQFF.

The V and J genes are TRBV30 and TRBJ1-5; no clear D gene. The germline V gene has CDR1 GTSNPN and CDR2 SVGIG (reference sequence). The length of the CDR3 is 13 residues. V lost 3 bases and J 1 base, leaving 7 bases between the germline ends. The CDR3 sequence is CAWSTESNQPQHF. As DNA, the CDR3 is TGTGCCTGGAGCACAGAGAGCAATCAGCCCCAGCATTTT.

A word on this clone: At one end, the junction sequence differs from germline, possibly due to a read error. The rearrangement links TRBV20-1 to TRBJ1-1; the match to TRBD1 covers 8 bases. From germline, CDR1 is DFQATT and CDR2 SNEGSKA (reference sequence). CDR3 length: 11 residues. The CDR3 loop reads CSARASLGQVF. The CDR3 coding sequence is TGCAGTGCTAGAGCCTCCCTGGGACAGGTATTT.

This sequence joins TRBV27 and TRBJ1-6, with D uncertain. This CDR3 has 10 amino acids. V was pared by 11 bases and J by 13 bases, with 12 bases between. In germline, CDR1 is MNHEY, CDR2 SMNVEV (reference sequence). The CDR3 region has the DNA TGTGCCCAGCAATTGGAGCCCCTCCACTTT. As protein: CAQQLEPLHF.

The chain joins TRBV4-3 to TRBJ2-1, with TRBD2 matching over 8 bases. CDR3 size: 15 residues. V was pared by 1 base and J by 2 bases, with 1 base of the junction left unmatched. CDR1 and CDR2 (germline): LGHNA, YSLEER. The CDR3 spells CASSQVSGAYNEQFF. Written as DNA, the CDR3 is TGCGCCAGCAGCCAAGTTAGCGGGGCCTACAATGAGCAGTTCTTC.

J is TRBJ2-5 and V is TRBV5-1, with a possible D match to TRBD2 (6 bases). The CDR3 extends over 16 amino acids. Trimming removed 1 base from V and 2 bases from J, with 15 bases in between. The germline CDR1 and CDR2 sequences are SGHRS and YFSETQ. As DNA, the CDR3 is TGCGCCAGCAGCTTGCCCCGTGGGGAGGCACAAGAGACCCAGTACTTC. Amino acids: CASSLPRGEAQETQYF.

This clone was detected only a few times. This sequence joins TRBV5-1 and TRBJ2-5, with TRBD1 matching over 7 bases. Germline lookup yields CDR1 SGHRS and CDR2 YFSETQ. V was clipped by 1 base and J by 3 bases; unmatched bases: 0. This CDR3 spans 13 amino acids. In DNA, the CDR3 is TGCGCCAGCAGCTTGCAGGGGGAAGAGACCCAGTACTTC. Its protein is CASSLQGEETQYF.

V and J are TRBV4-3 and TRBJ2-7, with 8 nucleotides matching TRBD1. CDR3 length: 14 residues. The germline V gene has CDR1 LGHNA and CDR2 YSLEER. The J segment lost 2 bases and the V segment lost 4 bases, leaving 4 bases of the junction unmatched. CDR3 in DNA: TGCGCCAGCAGCCGGGACAGGTCCCCCTACGAGCAGTACTTC. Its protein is CASSRDRSPYEQYF.